This T cell receptor (beta chain) appears in the sequencing data of a study of T cell responses to AZD1222 COVID-19 vaccine. This table comes from immunoSEQ multiplex PCR, and its TCRdb copy is limited to in-frame clones, with some not included. Here the sample spans 95,000 to 130,000 clones, 92% being singletons. Trimming took 3 bases from V and 3 from J; bases not matched to a gene: 3. CDR3 length: 14 residues. The germline CDR1 and CDR2 sequences are KGHSH and LQKENI. Sequenced material: peripheral blood, taken 28 days after the second AZD1222 dose. The chain couples TRBV18 to TRBJ2-3; 7 nucleotides line up with TRBD1. The clonotype originates from an adult who received the AZD1222 COVID-19 vaccine. CDR3 residues: CASSPATGTDTQYF. In DNA form, the CDR3 reads TGTGCCAGCTCACCGGCGACAGGGACAGATACGCAGTATTTT.